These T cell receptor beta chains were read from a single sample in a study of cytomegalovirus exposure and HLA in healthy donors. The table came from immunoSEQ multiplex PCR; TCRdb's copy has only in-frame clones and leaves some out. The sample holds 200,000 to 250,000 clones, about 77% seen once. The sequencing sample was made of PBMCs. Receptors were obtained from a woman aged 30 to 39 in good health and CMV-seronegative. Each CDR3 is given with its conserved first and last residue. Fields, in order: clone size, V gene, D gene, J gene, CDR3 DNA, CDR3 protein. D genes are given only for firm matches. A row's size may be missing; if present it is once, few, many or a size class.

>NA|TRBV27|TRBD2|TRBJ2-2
TGTGCCAGCAGTCCTCGGGAAGCGGGAGGGCCCGCCGGGGAGCTGTTTTTT
CASSPREAGGPAGELFF
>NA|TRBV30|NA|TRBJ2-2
TGTGCCTGGAGCACCGGGGACACCGGGGAGCTGTTTTTT
CAWSTGDTGELFF
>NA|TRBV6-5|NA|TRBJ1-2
TGTGCCAGCAGTTACTTAGACATGGACTATGGCTACACCTTC
CASSYLDMDYGYTF
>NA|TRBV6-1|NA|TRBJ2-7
TGTGCCACCAGTCGGGGGGCCCGGGACGAGCAGTACTTC
CATSRGARDEQYF
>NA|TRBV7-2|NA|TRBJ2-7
TGTGCCAGCAGCCCACTGCCGGTTAGCTACGAGCAGTACTTC
CASSPLPVSYEQYF
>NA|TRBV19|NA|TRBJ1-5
TGTGGAGCAGGGGATCAGCCCCAGCATTTT
CGAGDQPQHF
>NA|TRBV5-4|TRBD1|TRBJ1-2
TGTGCCAGCAGCTTGGCCCCGGGACAGGGGCTTAACTATGGCTACACCTTC
CASSLAPGQGLNYGYTF
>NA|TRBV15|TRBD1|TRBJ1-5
TGTGCCACCAGCAGAGACCGTGGGGCGACAGGGGCGAACAATCAGCCCCAGCATTTT
CATSRDRGATGANNQPQHF
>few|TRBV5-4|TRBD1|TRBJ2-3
TGTGCCAGCAGCTGGGGGGGACAGGGGGGAGATACGCAGTATTTT
CASSWGGQGGDTQYF
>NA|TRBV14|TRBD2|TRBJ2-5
TGTGCCAGCTCTCGGCTGAGGACTGGACTAGCGGGGGAGACCCAGTACTTC
CASSRLRTGLAGETQYF
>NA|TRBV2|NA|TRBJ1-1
TGTGCCAGCAGTGCGGTCAGGGCAGCTGAAGCTTTCTTT
CASSAVRAAEAFF
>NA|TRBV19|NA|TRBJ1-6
TGTGCCAGTAGTATTGGTCAAATCCGGAATTCACCCCTCCACTTT
CASSIGQIRNSPLHF
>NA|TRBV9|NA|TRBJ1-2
TGTGCCAGCAGCGTAGGTGAGGGAACGGATGGCTACACCTTC
CASSVGEGTDGYTF
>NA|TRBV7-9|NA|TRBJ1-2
TGTGCCAGCAGTCAACAGGGTTTGGGTGGCTACACCTTC
CASSQQGLGGYTF
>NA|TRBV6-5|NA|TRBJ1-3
TGTGCCAGCAGTTTATATCCTGGAAACACCATATATTTT
CASSLYPGNTIYF
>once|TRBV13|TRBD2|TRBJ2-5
TGTGCCAGCAGACTAGCGGGAGGGGGAGAGACCCAGTACTTC
CASRLAGGGETQYF
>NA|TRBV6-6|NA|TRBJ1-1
TGTGCCAGCACTAGGGGCTTGAACACTGAAGCTTTCTTT
CASTRGLNTEAFF
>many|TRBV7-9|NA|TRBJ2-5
TGTGCCAGCAGCCAGATCGTCACTACCGAGACCCAGTACTTC
CASSQIVTTETQYF
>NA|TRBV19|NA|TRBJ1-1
TGTGACAGTAGCGAAGCCGGGAACACTGAAGCTTTCTTT
CDSSEAGNTEAFF
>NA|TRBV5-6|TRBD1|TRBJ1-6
TGTGCCAGCAGCTCAGACAGGGAAGCCGATTCACCCCTCCACTTT
CASSSDREADSPLHF
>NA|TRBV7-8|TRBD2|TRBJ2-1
TGTGCCAGCAGCCGACGCGTGCGGGAGGAAGTTGAGCAGTTCTTC
CASSRRVREEVEQFF
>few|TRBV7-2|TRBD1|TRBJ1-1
TGTGCCAGCAGCGTCCTATCCTGGGACAGGGGAGTTAGGAACACTGAAGCTTTCTTT
CASSVLSWDRGVRNTEAFF
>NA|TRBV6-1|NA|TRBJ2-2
TGTGCCAGCAGTGAAGCGGCAGACACCGGGGAGCTGTTTTTT
CASSEAADTGELFF
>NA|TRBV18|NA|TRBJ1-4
TGTGCCAGCTCACCCCCCGGACAGAGGAGGACTGAAAAACTGTTTTTT
CASSPPGQRRTEKLFF
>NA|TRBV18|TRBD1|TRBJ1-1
TGTGCCAGCTCACCACCGTCAGGGGGGAGGTACACTGAAGCTTTCTTT
CASSPPSGGRYTEAFF
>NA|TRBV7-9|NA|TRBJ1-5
TGTGCCAGCAGCTTAGGACAGGTTGGGTCCAATCAGCCCCAGCATTTT
CASSLGQVGSNQPQHF
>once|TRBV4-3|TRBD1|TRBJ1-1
TGCGCCAGCAGCCCCCGACAGGGGGCGGAGGACACTGAAGCTTTCTTT
CASSPRQGAEDTEAFF
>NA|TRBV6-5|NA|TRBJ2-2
TGTGCCAGCAGTCCGCGGGCCTCCGGGGAGCTGTTTTTT
CASSPRASGELFF
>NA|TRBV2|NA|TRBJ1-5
TGTGCCAGCAGTGAAGCCCCAAATCAGCCCCAGCATTTT
CASSEAPNQPQHF
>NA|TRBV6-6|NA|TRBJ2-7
TGTGCCAGCAGTTACTCTCTGGACACCTCCTACGAGCAGTACTTC
CASSYSLDTSYEQYF
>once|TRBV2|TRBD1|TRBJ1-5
TGTGCCAGCAGTACGGGACAGGGGGGAGATCAGCCCCAGCATTTT
CASSTGQGGDQPQHF
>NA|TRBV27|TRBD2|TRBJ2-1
TGTGCCAGCAGCCCACTAGCGGGGGGTAATGAGCAGTTCTTC
CASSPLAGGNEQFF
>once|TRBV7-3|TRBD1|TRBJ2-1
TGTGCCAGCAGCTTAAATACAGGGGGAGGTTACAATGAGCAGTTCTTC
CASSLNTGGGYNEQFF